A selection of T cell receptor beta chains follows, all from one sample in a study of blood T cell repertoires in COVID-19. Profiled with immunoSEQ multiplex PCR; TCRdb holds only in-frame clones, not every one. The profile shows under 350,000 clones, 65% to 90% of them singletons. Sample: peripheral blood. These receptors were obtained from a human donor in a cohort sampled during active COVID-19. CDR3s include the opening cysteine and the closing phenylalanine or tryptophan. D genes are given only for firm matches. The size of a clone is reported for some rows only, either as once, few or many, or as a class for expanded clones.

-	TRBV2	-	TRBJ2-1	TGTGCCAGCAGCCTTGGCGGGAACTTGATTGAGCAGTTCTTC	CASSLGGNLIEQFF
-	TRBV3-1/TRBV3-2	once	TRBJ2-5	TGTGCCAGCAGCCATGCTGGCGGGGGCGGGGAGACCCAGTACTTC	CASSHAGGGGETQYF
-	TRBV19	few	TRBJ2-2	TGTGCCAGTAGTTCGCCGGGAAGCGCGAACACCGGGGAGCTGTTTTTT	CASSSPGSANTGELFF
TRBD2	TRBV28	-	TRBJ2-3	TGTGCCAGCAGTTCACTAGCGAGCCAGTATTTT	CASSSLASQYF
-	TRBV4-2	many	TRBJ1-2	TGTGCCAGCAGCCAAGATCGGGACAAGAACTATGGCTACACCTTC	CASSQDRDKNYGYTF
-	TRBV7-2	-	TRBJ1-3	TGTGCCAGCAGCTTAGCCATCTCTGGAAACACCATATATTTT	CASSLAISGNTIYF
TRBD2	TRBV10-3	-	TRBJ2-1	TGTGCCATCAGTGTCACTAGCGGGAGTTCGGATGAGCAGTTCTTC	CAISVTSGSSDEQFF
TRBD1	TRBV19	-	TRBJ2-6	TGTGCCAGTAGTATTGGGACAGGGGCCGCTGGGGCCAACGTCCTGACTTTC	CASSIGTGAAGANVLTF
TRBD1	TRBV30	-	TRBJ1-4	TGTGCGCTGGAAAGGGGACAGCTTAATGAAAAACTGTTTTTT	CALERGQLNEKLFF
-	TRBV11-2	-	TRBJ2-7	TGTGCCAGCAGCCAGTACAGGGATGGGGAGCAGTACTTC	CASSQYRDGEQYF
TRBD2	TRBV19	-	TRBJ2-1	TGTGCCAGTAGTCCCGCGCGGACTAGCGGGAGGGCCCCCTACAATGAGCAGTTCTTC	CASSPARTSGRAPYNEQFF
TRBD1	TRBV12-3/TRBV12-4	-	TRBJ1-3	TGTGCCAGCAGCGCCGACAGGGACCACACCATATATTTT	CASSADRDHTIYF
TRBD2	TRBV19	-	TRBJ2-1	TGTGCCAGTAGGACTAGCGCCTACAATGAGCAGTTCTTC	CASRTSAYNEQFF
-	TRBV10-2	-	TRBJ2-7	TGCGCCAGCAGTGAGGGGCGTTACGAGCAGTACTTC	CASSEGRYEQYF
TRBD1	TRBV30	-	TRBJ1-2	TGTGCCTGGAGGGGGACAGGGGCGTACTATGGCTACACCTTC	CAWRGTGAYYGYTF
-	TRBV5-1	-	TRBJ1-1	TGCGCCAGCAGAGTCGGGCAGGGCTCTGAAGCTTTCTTT	CASRVGQGSEAFF
TRBD1	TRBV6-5	once	TRBJ2-5	TGTGCCAGCAGCCGGGACAGGGAAGAGACCCAGTACTTC	CASSRDREETQYF
TRBD1	TRBV25-1	once	TRBJ2-5	TGTGCCAACCAGACAGGGTCCCGGACCCAGTACTTC	CANQTGSRTQYF
TRBD1	TRBV6-2/TRBV6-3	-	TRBJ2-3	TGTGCCAGCAGTTATTCCCCGGGACAGGTCACAGATACGCAGTATTTT	CASSYSPGQVTDTQYF
-	TRBV7-8	-	TRBJ2-7	TGTGCCAGCAGTCCAGCGGACTACGAGCAGTACTTC	CASSPADYEQYF
TRBD2	TRBV6-5	-	TRBJ2-5	TGTGCCAGCAGTCGGGACTACGCAGAGACCCAGTACTTC	CASSRDYAETQYF
-	TRBV18	-	TRBJ2-1	TGTGCCAGCTCACCCTCCAGCGCCACCCTCTCCTACAATGAGCAGTTCTTC	CASSPSSATLSYNEQFF
-	TRBV28	-	TRBJ2-7	TGTGCCAGCAGTTCGGTCCTCTACGAGCAGTACTTC	CASSSVLYEQYF
-	TRBV12-3/TRBV12-4	-	TRBJ1-2	TGTGCCAGCAGTTCCGGGACTCGCGGCTACACCTTC	CASSSGTRGYTF
TRBD2	TRBV7-6	-	TRBJ2-7	TGTGCCAGCAGCCGGGGACTAGCGGGAACCGGTAAGAACTACGAGCAGTACTTC	CASSRGLAGTGKNYEQYF
TRBD1	TRBV27	-	TRBJ1-2	TGTGCCAGCAGTCCGCCCGACAGGGCGTCGGGCTACACCTTC	CASSPPDRASGYTF
TRBD1	TRBV29-1	-	TRBJ2-3	TGCAGCCTCGGGACAGGGGGCACAGATACGCAGTATTTT	CSLGTGGTDTQYF
-	TRBV19	-	TRBJ2-7	TGTGCCAGTAGTCCCAGGGGCTACGAGCAGTACTTC	CASSPRGYEQYF
TRBD2	TRBV19	-	TRBJ2-5	TGTGCCAGTAGTATGAGGGGAGGGTACGGGGAGACCCAGTACTTC	CASSMRGGYGETQYF
TRBD2	TRBV28	-	TRBJ2-7	TGTGCCAGCGAGACTAGCGGATTCTACGAGCAGTACTTC	CASETSGFYEQYF
TRBD1	TRBV4-1	-	TRBJ1-2	TGCGCCAGCAGCCATGGGACAGTAGCTGGCCACTATGGCTACACCTTC	CASSHGTVAGHYGYTF
-	TRBV2	few	TRBJ2-7	TGTGCCAGCAGTGATGCTAGCTATAGCTCCTACGAGCAGTACTTC	CASSDASYSSYEQYF
TRBD1	TRBV4-1	-	TRBJ2-2	TGCGCCAGCAGCAACCGGGACAGGGAACTCTCCGGGGAGCTGTTTTTT	CASSNRDRELSGELFF
-	TRBV7-2	-	TRBJ1-1	TGTGCCAGCAGCACGACTAGTCCCACTGAAGCTTTCTTT	CASSTTSPTEAFF
-	TRBV27	-	TRBJ2-1	TGTGCCAGCAGTAAAGGGGGAGGGCTCTACAATGAGCAGTTCTTC	CASSKGGGLYNEQFF
-	TRBV28	-	TRBJ1-1	TGTGCCAGCAGTTTTGGGGGCAGATCTTTCTTT	CASSFGGRSFF
-	TRBV5-4	-	TRBJ2-3	TGTGCCAGCAGCGACCGGTCCAAGGGGACAGATACGCAGTATTTT	CASSDRSKGTDTQYF
TRBD2	TRBV6-5	-	TRBJ2-1	TGTGCCATGACGGCGACTAGCGGGATCGGCAATGAGCAGTTCTTC	CAMTATSGIGNEQFF
TRBD2	TRBV19	-	TRBJ2-1	TGTGCCAGTAAATCCCCTCCGCCAGGACTAGGAAACAATGAGCAGTTCTTC	CASKSPPPGLGNNEQFF